The clone carrying this T cell receptor beta chain was observed at least ten times. This entry comes from a study of neurological immune-mediated disorders. PBMCs stored at -80 C, 2 million in total, were the source of the unsorted libraries. The cDNA was produced through 5'RACE with 10-nucleotide random UMIs. MiXCR was run by TCRdb on the 5' RACE reads, yielding one entry per CDR3 protein. The profile covers tens of thousands of distinct CDR3 sequences, with 10% appearing a single time and around 20% taken by the ten largest. Germline CDR1 is MNHEY and CDR2 is SVGEGT. The V and J ends lost 2 bases and 6 bases respectively, with 3 bases between them. This CDR3 is built from 11 residues.

The sequenced material came from PBMCs. J is TRBJ2-3 and V is TRBV6-2 or TRBV6-3, with D hard to call. This TCR came from a woman between 40 and 50 years old with HTLV-1-associated myelopathy (HAM/TSP). CDR3 sequence (DNA): TGTGCCAGCAGTTACCTGGATACGCAGTATTTT. Amino acids: CASSYLDTQYF.